These T cell receptor beta chains were read from a single sample in a study of STAT5B mutations in CD4+ large granular lymphocyte leukemia. Here immunoSEQ multiplex PCR was the method, and the copy in TCRdb shows in-frame clones only, minus some. The data contain approximately 30,000 clones, more than 80% of them singletons. Input material: CD4+ T cells from blood buffy coats. The source is a human donor in good health. Each CDR3 is given with its conserved first and last residue. The D gene is left open where the match is weak. Size is stated for part of the rows, as once, few or many counts, or as a class when the clone is expanded.

d_gene	v_gene	j_gene	abundance	CDR3nt	CDR3aa
-	TRBV4-2	TRBJ2-3	-	TGTGCCAGCAGTCCCTTAAGGGGGGCAGATACGCAGTATTTT	CASSPLRGADTQYF
TRBD2	TRBV10-2	TRBJ2-7	-	TGCGCCAGCAGACCCTCACCGGGACTAACCTACGAGCAGTACTTC	CASRPSPGLTYEQYF
-	TRBV21-1	TRBJ1-4	-	TGTGCCAGCAGCAAAGGCGTTTGGGAAAAACTGTTTTTT	CASSKGVWEKLFF
-	TRBV7-2	TRBJ2-1	few	TGTGCCAGCAGCTTAGCACAGGGTTATGAGCAGTTCTTC	CASSLAQGYEQFF
TRBD2	TRBV4-1	TRBJ2-7	once	TGCGCCAGCAGCCAAGTGGGACTAGCGGGAGGGCCCTACGAGCAGTACTTC	CASSQVGLAGGPYEQYF
TRBD1	TRBV19	TRBJ2-3	-	TGTGCCAGTAGTACAGGGGGAGGCACAGATACGCAGTATTTT	CASSTGGGTDTQYF
-	TRBV11-2	TRBJ2-7	few	TGTGCCAGCAGCCCGGCGGGCTACGAGCAGTACTTC	CASSPAGYEQYF
TRBD2	TRBV10-3	TRBJ2-1	-	TGTGCCATCAGTGTACCGTCGACCGGGGGGACGAACAATGAGCAGTTCTTC	CAISVPSTGGTNNEQFF
-	TRBV11-2	TRBJ2-1	-	TGTGCCAGCAGATTTCAGGGGGCGGGAGGCAATGAGCAGTTCTTC	CASRFQGAGGNEQFF
-	TRBV11-2	TRBJ2-5	-	TGTGCCAGCAGCTTAGAGCAAGAGACCCAGTACTTC	CASSLEQETQYF
TRBD1	TRBV7-3	TRBJ2-7	once	TGTGCCAGCAGCTACGGACAGGGGTGGATCTACGAGCAGTACTTC	CASSYGQGWIYEQYF
TRBD1	TRBV30	TRBJ2-4	-	TGTGCCTGGAGTGTCGGCAGGGGGATTTACATTCAGTACTTC	CAWSVGRGIYIQYF
-	TRBV7-9	TRBJ2-7	-	TGTGCCAGCAGCTTTGAGGGAGAATTGCTGTACGAGCAGTACTTC	CASSFEGELLYEQYF
-	TRBV6-1	TRBJ1-5	few	TGTGCCAGCAGTGAGCAGGGTGGGCCCCAGCATTTT	CASSEQGGPQHF
-	TRBV5-1	TRBJ1-2	-	TGCGCCAGCAGCTTGGGTGGGATCAATGGCTACACCTTC	CASSLGGINGYTF
TRBD2	TRBV14	TRBJ2-3	-	TGTGCCAGCAGCCAAGTACTAGCGGGCACAGATACGCAGTATTTT	CASSQVLAGTDTQYF
-	TRBV19	TRBJ1-1	few	TGTGCCAGTACCGGGGTAATGAACACTGAAGCTTTCTTT	CASTGVMNTEAFF
TRBD2	TRBV7-9	TRBJ2-1	-	TGTGCCAGCAGCCCGCCTAGCGGGAGAGTGGAGAATGAGCAGTTCTTC	CASSPPSGRVENEQFF
-	TRBV7-2	TRBJ1-2	-	TGTGCCAGCAGCTTCCGCGGTGACAGAGACCTCTATGGCTACACCTTC	CASSFRGDRDLYGYTF
-	TRBV4-3	TRBJ1-5	-	TGCGCCAGCAGCCAGGGGACTTCGAGAGGTCAGCCCCAGCATTTT	CASSQGTSRGQPQHF
-	TRBV10-2	TRBJ1-4	few	TGCGCCAGCAGTGAGTCAGGGGGGTCGGATGAAAAACTGTTTTTT	CASSESGGSDEKLFF
-	TRBV5-6	TRBJ2-1	-	TGTGCCAGCAGCTTGGGGTTGGGGACCTACAATGAGCAGTTCTTC	CASSLGLGTYNEQFF
-	TRBV2	TRBJ2-2	-	TGTGCCAGCAGTGAAGTGGGTCCTGAGAACACCGGGGAGCTGTTTTTT	CASSEVGPENTGELFF
TRBD2	TRBV7-8	TRBJ2-1	once	TGTGCCAGCAGCTTAAGGGGACTAGACTACAATGAGCAGTTCTTC	CASSLRGLDYNEQFF
-	TRBV7-2	TRBJ2-2	-	TGTGCCAGCAGCCCCCGGGGGAAAGAGAACACCGGGGAGCTGTTTTTT	CASSPRGKENTGELFF
-	TRBV15	TRBJ1-3	-	TGTGCCACCAGCAGAGTTTTGGGGAACTCTGGAAACACCATATATTTT	CATSRVLGNSGNTIYF
TRBD2	TRBV7-3	TRBJ2-2	-	TGTGCCAGCAGCTCAGGACTAGCGACCGGGGAGCTGTTTTTT	CASSSGLATGELFF
-	TRBV15	TRBJ2-3	-	TGTGCCACCAGCAGAGCCCTGAGCACAGATACGCAGTATTTT	CATSRALSTDTQYF
-	TRBV28	TRBJ1-2	-	TGTGCCAGCATTACCGGTAACTATGGCTACACCTTC	CASITGNYGYTF
-	TRBV28	TRBJ2-2	-	TGTGCCAGCAGTAGACTCCCAAGGACCGGGGAGCTGTTTTTT	CASSRLPRTGELFF
-	TRBV10-3	TRBJ2-7	-	TGTGCCGTTGGCCCCGGGCCTTCTTCCTACGAGCAGTACTTC	CAVGPGPSSYEQYF
TRBD1	TRBV5-8	TRBJ1-5	-	TGTGCCAGCAGCTTGGGGGAGACAGGGGGCGCTGGGAATCAGCCCCAGCATTTT	CASSLGETGGAGNQPQHF
-	TRBV7-2	TRBJ2-1	-	TGTGCCAGCAGCTTACCCTGGCCCAATGAGCAGTTCTTC	CASSLPWPNEQFF
-	TRBV7-6	TRBJ2-7	-	TGTGCCAGCAGCTTAGGTGAGGAGCAGTACTTC	CASSLGEEQYF
-	TRBV2	TRBJ1-2	few	TGTGCCTGGGAGGGCAGGAACTATGGCTACACCTTC	CAWEGRNYGYTF
-	TRBV19	TRBJ1-5	few	TGTGCCAGTAGTAGGGCAGTCAATCAGCCCCAGCATTTT	CASSRAVNQPQHF
-	TRBV15	TRBJ2-5	-	TGTGCCACCAGCTTACGCACCGGGTCGGGGACCCAAGAGACCCAGTACTTC	CATSLRTGSGTQETQYF
-	TRBV12-5	TRBJ1-1	-	TGTGCTAGTGGTCTAGAGGGGGGTTCGGAAGCTTTCTTT	CASGLEGGSEAFF
TRBD1	TRBV28	TRBJ1-3	-	TGTGCCAGCAGTTTACAGGGGGCTGGAAACACCATATATTTT	CASSLQGAGNTIYF
TRBD1	TRBV5-1	TRBJ1-1	once	TGCGCCAGCAGCACCTCCGGGACAGCGAACACTGAAGCTTTCTTT	CASSTSGTANTEAFF